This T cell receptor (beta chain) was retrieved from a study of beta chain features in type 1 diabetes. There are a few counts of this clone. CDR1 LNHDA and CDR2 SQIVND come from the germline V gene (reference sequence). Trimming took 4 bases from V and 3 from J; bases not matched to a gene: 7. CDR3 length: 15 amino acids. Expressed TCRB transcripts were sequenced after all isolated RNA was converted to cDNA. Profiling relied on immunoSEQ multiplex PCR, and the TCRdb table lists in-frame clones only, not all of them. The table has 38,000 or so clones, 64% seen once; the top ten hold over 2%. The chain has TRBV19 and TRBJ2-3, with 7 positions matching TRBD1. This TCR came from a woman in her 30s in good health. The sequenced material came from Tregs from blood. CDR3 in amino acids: CASSRGQPGTDTQYF. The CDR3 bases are TGTGCCAGTAGTAGGGGACAGCCCGGGACAGATACGCAGTATTTT. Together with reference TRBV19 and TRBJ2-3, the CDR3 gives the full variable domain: DGGITQSPKYLFRKEGQNVTLSCEQNLNHDAMYWYRQDPGQGLRLIYYSQIVNDFQKGDIAEGYSVSREKKESFPLTVTSAQKNPTAFYLCASSRGQPGTDTQYFGPGTRLTVL.